Presented here are 5 T cell receptor beta chains from one specimen sequenced in a study of blood T cell repertoires in COVID-19. Clones were sequenced by immunoSEQ multiplex PCR, and TCRdb holds only the in-frame ones, with some missing. This table has around 150,000 clones, 70% to 85% appearing once. The sequenced material came from peripheral blood. These receptors originate from a woman in her forties with COVID-19, enrolled during active disease.

The chain couples TRBV2 to TRBJ1-1, with TRBD1 matching 10 bases. Germline CDR1 is SNHLY and CDR2 is FYNNEI. Trimming at V came to 10 bases and at J to 0 bases, leaving 11 bases not matched to a gene. The CDR3 consists of 16 residues. CDR3 in DNA: TGTGCCACCACAGAGAGGACAGGGGGGATGAACACTGAAGCTTTCTTT. As protein: CATTERTGGMNTEAFF.

The chain couples TRBV5-4 to TRBJ2-2; 8 bases match TRBD2. In germline, CDR1 is SGHNT, CDR2 YYREEE (reference sequence). The CDR3 covers 15 residues. V lost 0 bases, J lost 6 bases, and 4 bases stayed unmatched. The CDR3 DNA sequence: TGTGCCAGCAGCTTGGGACTAGCGTTTCCCGGGGAGCTGTTTTTT. Residues: CASSLGLAFPGELFF.

This clone was observed a single time. V and J are TRBV19 and TRBJ2-4; a weak D match, TRBD2 (6 bases). Trimming took 7 bases from V and 3 from J, leaving 13 bases between them. The CDR3 runs 14 residues. CDR1 and CDR2 from the germline V gene are LNHDA and SQIVND (reference sequence). CDR3 residues: CASKDGGVKNIQYF. CDR3 DNA: TGTGCCAGTAAGGACGGGGGAGTCAAAAACATTCAGTACTTC.

This clone showed up just a few times. The V and J genes are TRBV2 and TRBJ1-4; D is unresolved. Trimming shortened V by 5 bases and J by 4 bases, and 14 bases separated the two germline ends. The CDR3 has 15 amino acids. Germline CDR1 is SNHLY and CDR2 is FYNNEI. Here the CDR3 reads CASSLQSGFNEKLFF. The CDR3 nucleotides are TGTGCCAGCAGTCTTCAGTCGGGGTTTAATGAAAAACTGTTTTTT. Filled out from reference TRBV2 and TRBJ1-4, the complete variable domain reads EPEVTQTPSHQVTQMGQEVILRCVPISNHLYFYWYRQILGQKVEFLVSFYNNEISEKSEIFDDQFSVERPDGSNFTLKIRSTKLEDSAMYFCASSLQSGFNEKLFFGSGTQLSVL.

The chain recombines TRBV25-1 with TRBJ1-5, with 7 bases identical to TRBD1. V was pared by 2 bases and J by 0 bases, with 4 bases of the junction left unmatched. In germline, CDR1 is MGHDK, CDR2 SYGVNS. This CDR3 region has 16 residues. CDR3 sequence: CASSERDSHSNQPQHF. The CDR3, as DNA: TGTGCCAGCAGTGAAAGGGACAGCCATAGCAATCAGCCCCAGCATTTT.